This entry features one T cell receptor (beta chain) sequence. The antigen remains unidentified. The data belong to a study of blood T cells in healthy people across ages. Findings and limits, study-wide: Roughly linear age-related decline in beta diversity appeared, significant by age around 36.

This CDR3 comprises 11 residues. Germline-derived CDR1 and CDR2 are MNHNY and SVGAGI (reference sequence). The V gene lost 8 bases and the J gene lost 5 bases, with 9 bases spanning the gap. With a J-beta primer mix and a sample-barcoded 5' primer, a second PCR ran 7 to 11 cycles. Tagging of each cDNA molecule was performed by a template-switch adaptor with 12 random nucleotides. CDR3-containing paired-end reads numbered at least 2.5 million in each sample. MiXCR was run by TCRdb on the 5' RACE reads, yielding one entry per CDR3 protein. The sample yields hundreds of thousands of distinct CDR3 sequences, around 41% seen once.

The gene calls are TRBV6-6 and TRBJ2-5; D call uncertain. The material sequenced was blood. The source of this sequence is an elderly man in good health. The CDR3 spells CASLNVETQYF. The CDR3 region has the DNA TGTGCCAGCCTAAATGTCGAGACCCAGTACTTC.